These 14 T cell receptor beta chains originate from one sample sequenced in a study of T-cell reconstitution after alpha-beta-depleted transplantation in children. Unique molecular identifiers tagged the TCRbeta library. TCRdb reprocessed the PCR reads via MiXCR and lists one record per CDR3 protein. This table has under 300,000 distinct CDR3 sequences, under 14% appearing once. This specimen consisted of peripheral blood, obtained 180 days after TCRalphabeta/CD19-depleted stem cell transplant. The receptors derive from a male patient between 2 and 15 years old who had a stem cell transplant for chronic granulomatous disease, so the T cells may come from the graft donor.

Of note for this clonotype: A read error may be the cause here, since a much bigger clone is one base away. V gene TRBV3-1 combines with J gene TRBJ1-3; TRBD1 might be the D (6 bases). The germline gives CDR1 LGHDT, CDR2 YNNKEL (reference sequence). The CDR3 spans 15 residues. CDR3 in DNA: TGTGCCAGCAACCAAGATAGCAGGGGACGAAACACCATATATTTT. It specifies CASNQDSRGRNTIYF.

The sample holds many counts of this clonotype. This chain uses TRBV5-1 with TRBJ1-2, with TRBD1 identical over 7 bases. The CDR3 runs to 15 residues. The V and J ends lost 1 base and 3 bases, in that order; junction bases with no gene match: 6. The germline CDR1 and CDR2 sequences are SGHRS and YFSETQ. The CDR3 spells CASSLLIGGDYGYTF. CDR3 coding DNA: TGCGCCAGCAGCTTGTTGATAGGGGGCGACTATGGCTACACCTTC.

This clonotype showed up many times. The chain employs TRBV11-2 and TRBJ2-1; D possibly corresponds to TRBD2 (6 bases). This CDR3 is 16 amino acids long. Looked up from germline, CDR1 is SGHAT and CDR2 is FQNNGV. V lost 4 bases and J lost 0, with 13 bases in between. The chain's CDR3 is CASSYQRVSSYNEQFF. CDR3 sequence (DNA): TGTGCCAGCAGCTACCAGCGGGTTAGCTCCTACAATGAGCAGTTCTTC.

The CDR3 spells CSGSQGYEQYF. The CDR3 DNA sequence: TGCAGTGGGAGCCAGGGCTACGAGCAGTACTTC. This rearrangement joins TRBV20-1 to TRBJ2-7; tentative D call: TRBD1 (5 bases). The CDR3 is made up of 11 amino acids. Deletions cut 7 bases from V and 3 bases from J, with 10 bases between. Germline-derived CDR1 and CDR2 are DFQATT and SNEGSKA (reference sequence).

In this sample, this clonotype turned up many times. V is TRBV29-1 and J is TRBJ2-1; TRBD2 matches at 13 bases. Unmatched junction bases numbered 9, after V lost 6 bases and J lost 1 base. From germline, CDR1 is SQVTM and CDR2 ANQGSEA. The CDR3 has 17 residues. In DNA form, the CDR3 reads TGCAGCGTCTCAGGACTAGCGGGAGCAATGTCCTACAATGAGCAGTTCTTC. Its protein is CSVSGLAGAMSYNEQFF.

This clonotype has ten or more counts. The chain combines TRBV15 with TRBJ1-5; D is ambiguous. The germline V gene encodes CDR1 LNHNV and CDR2 YYDKDF (reference sequence). Trimming pared 0 bases from V and 1 base from J, leaving 13 bases between. The CDR3 is 17 amino acids. This CDR3 reads CATSRDLNEGSNQPQHF. The CDR3 DNA follows: TGTGCCACCAGCAGAGATCTTAATGAAGGGAGCAATCAGCCCCAGCATTTT.

There are many counts of this clonotype. The chain links TRBV12-3 or TRBV12-4 to TRBJ2-5; TRBD2 matches 15 bases. With 5 bases clipped from V and 1 base from J, the junction kept 11 bases outside the gene matches. The CDR3 is 19 residues long. DNA of the CDR3: TGTGCCAGCAGTCCCCCAGTAGGACTAGCGGGGGGGCCCCAAGAGACCCAGTACTTC. Translated: CASSPPVGLAGGPQETQYF.

This clonotype was recorded many times. The chain links TRBV21-1 to TRBJ2-5. TRBV21-1 is listed as a pseudogene. This CDR3 has 15 amino acids. CDR3 DNA sequence: TGTGCCAGCAGCAAAGACGAGGTGGAACAAGAGACCCAGTACTTC. It codes for CASSKDEVEQETQYF.

This clonotype was recorded many times. The rearrangement joins TRBV4-2 to TRBJ2-5; D is uncertain. V lost 0 bases and J lost 2, with 7 bases in between. In germline, CDR1 is LGHNA, CDR2 YNFKEQ. This CDR3 has 14 residues. The CDR3 sequence is CASSQERQQETQYF. The CDR3 DNA reads as TGTGCCAGCAGCCAAGAACGGCAGCAAGAGACCCAGTACTTC.

A remark on this clonotype: With a much larger clone just one base away, this may be a read error. The CDR3: CCARAFLGAGGLNEQFF. In DNA, the CDR3 is TGCTGTGCTAGAGCCTTCCTTGGGGCTGGGGGTCTGAATGAGCAGTTCTTC. The chain is built from TRBV20-1 and TRBJ2-1; D is perhaps TRBD1 or TRBD2 (5 bases each). CDR1 and CDR2 from the germline V gene are DFQATT and SNEGSKA (reference sequence). The CDR3 runs to 17 residues.

Of note for this clonotype: A much larger clone differs from this one at a single base, so this may be a read error. V is TRBV20-1 and J is TRBJ2-5, with 7 nucleotides matching TRBD1. Germline values: CDR1 DFQATT, CDR2 SNEGSKA (reference sequence). After removal of 5 bases from V and 9 bases from J, the junction contained 9 bases not matched to a gene. This CDR3 spans 12 amino acids. The DNA for the CDR3 is TGCAGTGCTGCCGGGGACAGAGTCGCCCAGTACTTC. Translated, it gives CSAAGDRVAQYF.

This clonotype showed up many times. The chain combines TRBV6-1 with TRBJ2-3; 9 bases are shared with TRBD2. V shed 5 bases and J 6 bases; nucleotides not matched to a gene: 9. This CDR3 spans 15 amino acids. Germline lookup yields CDR1 MNHNS and CDR2 SASEGT. The DNA for the CDR3 is TGTGCCAGCAGTCAACTAGCGGGCCTTTGGGATACGCAGTATTTT. Protein product: CASSQLAGLWDTQYF.

This clonotype turned up a few times. The CDR3 sequence: CASSLGHGPQQETQYF. DNA for the CDR3: TGTGCCAGCAGCTTAGGACACGGACCACAACAAGAGACCCAGTACTTC. The chain is built from TRBV7-2 and TRBJ2-5; no definite D call. V was clipped by 1 base and J by 2 bases, with 14 bases between them. Germline CDR1 SGHTA, CDR2 FQGNSA. This CDR3 is 16 amino acids long.

This clonotype was seen many times. This sequence joins TRBV18 and TRBJ2-7; 7 bases are shared with TRBD1. Germline CDR1 is KGHSH and CDR2 is LQKENI. V was pared by 3 bases and J by 3 bases, with 14 bases of the junction left unmatched. The CDR3 consists of 17 residues. The CDR3 sequence: CASSPFPGQNYFYEQYF. In DNA form, the CDR3 reads TGTGCCAGCTCACCGTTCCCGGGACAGAATTACTTCTACGAGCAGTACTTC.